Sequencing of this TCR beta chain was carried out in a study of beta chain features in type 1 diabetes. This clone was seen only a few times. Its matching antigen is unknown. Every isolated RNA sample was fully reverse transcribed, so sequencing captured expressed TCRB transcripts. The assay was immunoSEQ multiplex PCR, and TCRdb's table has in-frame clones only and misses some. This table has a few hundred thousand clones, more than 13% appearing once. This CDR3 comprises 17 residues. V was clipped by 2 bases and J by 1 base, with 17 bases between them. Germline V gene lookup returns CDR1 KGHSH and CDR2 LQKENI. Study conclusions and caveats: Lower insertion and higher deletion counts appeared at VDJ junctions in type 1 diabetes patients.

Material: naive CD4+ T cells from blood. This clonotype was obtained from a young woman in good health. The genes are TRBV18 and TRBJ1-1; possibly TRBD1 for D (5 bases). The CDR3 DNA follows: TGTGCCAGCTCACCAGGATTGGAGGGGCTTCAGAACACTGAAGCTTTCTTT. As protein: CASSPGLEGLQNTEAFF.